These T cell receptor beta chains were read from a single sample in a study of chemoradiotherapy in HPV16-positive cancers. TCRdb's table, derived via immunoSEQ multiplex PCR, lists solely in-frame clones and lacks some. The sample carries about 8,100 clones, 71% recorded once. Sample acquisition took place from a patient who underwent chemoradiotherapy. Every receptor here comes from a human donor with HPV-associated anogenital cancer. CDR3s include the opening cysteine and the closing phenylalanine or tryptophan. A D gene is named only where the DNA matches it firmly. Clone size is stated in some rows and not others, as once, few, many or a class when expanded.

v_call: TRBV7-9
j_call: TRBJ2-3
d_call: TRBD1
clone_size: few
cdr3_nt: TGTGCCAGCAGCCCGCTCGGACAGGGGGTTCATACGCAGTATTTT
cdr3_aa: CASSPLGQGVHTQYF

v_call: TRBV7-9
j_call: TRBJ2-7
d_call: -
clone_size: -
cdr3_nt: TGTGCCAGCAGCCCCTGGTCAGTAGCGGCCGCCTACGAGCAGTACTTC
cdr3_aa: CASSPWSVAAAYEQYF

v_call: TRBV4-3
j_call: TRBJ1-1
d_call: TRBD1
clone_size: few
cdr3_nt: TGCGCCAGCAGCCAAGCTTTGACAGGGGGCCACACTGAAGCTTTCTTT
cdr3_aa: CASSQALTGGHTEAFF

v_call: TRBV28
j_call: TRBJ2-7
d_call: -
clone_size: -
cdr3_nt: TGTGCCAGCAGAAAGGGACACTCCTACGAGCAGTACTTC
cdr3_aa: CASRKGHSYEQYF

v_call: TRBV5-8
j_call: TRBJ1-2
d_call: -
clone_size: -
cdr3_nt: TGTGCCAGCAGCTTGGCTAGCAGATTCGGCTACACCTTC
cdr3_aa: CASSLASRFGYTF

v_call: TRBV30
j_call: TRBJ1-1
d_call: -
clone_size: few
cdr3_nt: TGTGCCTGGAAGAGTGATTGGACTGAAGCTTTCTTT
cdr3_aa: CAWKSDWTEAFF

v_call: TRBV29-1
j_call: TRBJ1-3
d_call: -
clone_size: -
cdr3_nt: TGCAGCGTTGAAGAAGCTGGAAACACCATATATTTT
cdr3_aa: CSVEEAGNTIYF

v_call: TRBV30
j_call: TRBJ2-1
d_call: TRBD2
clone_size: -
cdr3_nt: TGTGCCTGGAGTCTTGGGCGGGGGGGCAATGAGCAGTTCTTC
cdr3_aa: CAWSLGRGGNEQFF

v_call: TRBV19
j_call: TRBJ1-1
d_call: TRBD1
clone_size: once
cdr3_nt: TGTGCCAGTAGTATCGACCGGGACAGGGTTAACACTGAAGCTTTCTTT
cdr3_aa: CASSIDRDRVNTEAFF

v_call: TRBV18
j_call: TRBJ1-2
d_call: TRBD1
clone_size: -
cdr3_nt: TGTGCCAGCTCACTAAATGGGGACAGTTACTATGGCTACACCTTC
cdr3_aa: CASSLNGDSYYGYTF

v_call: TRBV6-5
j_call: TRBJ1-5
d_call: -
clone_size: few
cdr3_nt: TGTGCCAGCAGTCGGTCGGGGCAAGATCAGCCCCAGCATTTT
cdr3_aa: CASSRSGQDQPQHF

v_call: TRBV4-1
j_call: TRBJ1-2
d_call: -
clone_size: medium-sized
cdr3_nt: TGCGCCAGCAGCCAAGACGACAGCTATGGCTACACCTTC
cdr3_aa: CASSQDDSYGYTF

v_call: TRBV5-8
j_call: TRBJ1-1
d_call: -
clone_size: -
cdr3_nt: TGTGCCAGCAGCCCCCTCGATCGGGGAACTGAAGCTTTCTTT
cdr3_aa: CASSPLDRGTEAFF

v_call: TRBV28
j_call: TRBJ2-1
d_call: TRBD2
clone_size: -
cdr3_nt: TGTGCCAGCAGCTTGACACCTTGGGGAGGGAATGAGCAGTTCTTC
cdr3_aa: CASSLTPWGGNEQFF